Below are 20 T cell receptor beta chains sequenced from a single sample in a study of CD4 T cells in relation to SARS-CoV-2 and coronaviruses (dated by TCRdb to the early 2020s). Libraries were built with the immunoSEQ multiplex PCR assay. TCRdb carries this immuneACCESS record with in-frame sequences only. Its versions omit some clonotypes, under half of them owing to an unresolved V gene in the studies checked, with the rest unexplained. Recorded for this sample are about 40,000 clones; 82% of them occurred a single time. Approximately 4.5% of the sample goes to the ten largest clones. These receptors have no known antigen. Sequenced sample: naive CD4+ T cells from PBMCs, cultured in vitro. The cell subset or site label for this specimen denotes: naive CD4+ T cells isolated by negative enrichment. The receptor set was obtained from an adult with COVID-19.

The chain combines TRBV5-1 with TRBJ1-1; D not resolved. CDR1 is SGHRS and CDR2 is YFSETQ in the germline V gene. This CDR3 is built from 14 residues. V was trimmed by 1 base and J by 1 base, leaving 8 bases between them. The CDR3 here is CASSLNAANTEAFF. The CDR3 nucleotides read TGCGCCAGCAGCTTGAACGCGGCGAACACTGAAGCTTTCTTT.

J is TRBJ2-5 and V is TRBV7-9, with D perhaps TRBD1 (6 bases). V was trimmed by 1 base and J by 2 bases, leaving 14 bases between them. In germline, CDR1 is SEHNR, CDR2 FQNEAQ (reference sequence). CDR3 size: 16 residues. The CDR3 here is CASSLGFLGAQETQYF. In DNA form, the CDR3 reads TGTGCCAGCAGCTTAGGTTTCTTGGGGGCTCAAGAGACCCAGTACTTC.

CDR3 sequence reads: CASSFRETQYF. CDR3 bases: TGTGCCAGCAGTTTCCGAGAGACCCAGTACTTC. The chain has TRBV12-3 or TRBV12-4 and TRBJ2-5, with no clear D. V was shortened by 3 bases and J by 4 bases, with 3 bases between the two germline ends. The CDR3 covers 11 residues.

The V and J genes are TRBV4-3 and TRBJ2-5; the D call may be TRBD1 or TRBD2 (6 bases each). CDR1 and CDR2 from the germline V gene are LGHNA and YSLEER. This CDR3 comprises 15 residues. Between the trimmed V and J ends, which lost 1 base and 2 bases, there was a span of 11 bases. The CDR3 here is CASSQVGGPQETQYF. DNA of the CDR3: TGCGCCAGCAGCCAAGTTGGGGGGCCTCAAGAGACCCAGTACTTC.

V is TRBV30 and J is TRBJ1-6, with D perhaps matching TRBD1 (6 bases). Trimming stripped 0 bases from V and 0 bases from J, with 12 bases between. The CDR3 spans 17 residues. Per the germline V gene, CDR1 is GTSNPN and CDR2 is SVGIG (reference sequence). The CDR3 reads CAWSVPGVGSYNSPLHF. In nucleotides, the CDR3 is TGTGCCTGGAGTGTACCAGGGGTCGGCTCCTATAATTCACCCCTCCACTTT.

This sequence joins TRBV28 and TRBJ1-5, with 10 bases lining up with TRBD1. The CDR3 totals 19 residues. Germline CDR1 is MDHEN and CDR2 is SYDVKM. V dropped 6 bases and J dropped 4; count of bases not matched to a gene: 18. DNA of the CDR3: TGTGCCAGCAGACCCTTTACGGGACAGGGGCTTGGAGGGAATCAGCCCCAGCATTTT. This translates into CASRPFTGQGLGGNQPQHF. Full variable domain (rest looked up from reference TRBV28 and TRBJ1-5): DVKVTQSSRYLVKRTGEKVFLECVQDMDHENMFWYRQDPGLGLRLIYFSYDVKMKEKGDIPEGYSVSREKKERFSLILESASTNQTSMYLCASRPFTGQGLGGNQPQHFGDGTRLSIL.

V gene TRBV19 combines with J gene TRBJ1-5, with D possibly being TRBD1 (5 bases). The germline gives CDR1 LNHDA, CDR2 SQIVND (reference sequence). The ends were cut back, 6 bases at V and 0 bases at J, with 12 bases in the middle. CDR3 length: 15 amino acids. The CDR3 spells CASSMGGNSNQPQHF. The CDR3 coding sequence is TGTGCCAGTAGCATGGGGGGGAATAGCAATCAGCCCCAGCATTTT. Using reference TRBV19 and TRBJ1-5 for the parts outside the CDR3, the full variable domain is DGGITQSPKYLFRKEGQNVTLSCEQNLNHDAMYWYRQDPGQGLRLIYYSQIVNDFQKGDIAEGYSVSREKKESFPLTVTSAQKNPTAFYLCASSMGGNSNQPQHFGDGTRLSIL.

The V call is TRBV19, the J call TRBJ1-5; D not resolved. Germline V gene data show CDR1 as LNHDA and CDR2 as SQIVND (reference sequence). There are 15 residues in the CDR3. Trimming removed 5 bases from V and 0 bases from J, with 11 bases in between. The CDR3 DNA sequence: TGTGCCAGTAGTGTGGAACCCTATAGCAATCAGCCCCAGCATTTT. This translates into CASSVEPYSNQPQHF.

This clone came up once. The CDR3 DNA reads TGCGCCAGCAGAGCCGGACTAGCGGGGAGTGGAACGGGGGAGCAGTACTTC. Amino acid sequence: CASRAGLAGSGTGEQYF. The J gene is TRBJ2-7, the V gene TRBV10-2; 12 nucleotides agree with TRBD2. Germline-derived CDR1 and CDR2 are WSHSY and SAAADI. V shed 6 bases and J 7 bases; nucleotides not matched to a gene: 16. The length of the CDR3 is 17 residues.

In DNA form, the CDR3 reads TGTGCCTGGAGTATTCTTTTTGGGGAGACCCAGTACTTC. Translating it yields CAWSILFGETQYF. This chain joins TRBV30 and TRBJ2-5, with D unclear. This CDR3 spans 13 amino acids. Germline V gene data show CDR1 as GTSNPN and CDR2 as SVGIG (reference sequence). V lost 2 bases and J 5 bases, leaving 12 bases between the germline ends.

This sequence joins TRBV19 and TRBJ2-7; either TRBD1 or TRBD2 may supply D (7 bases each). The V end was cut by 3 bases, the J end by 4 bases, with 16 bases between. CDR1 is LNHDA and CDR2 is SQIVND in the germline V gene (reference sequence). The CDR3 is made up of 15 amino acids. CDR3 nucleotide sequence: TGTGCCAGTAGTATGTCAAGCGGGACAGCATACGAGCAGTACTTC. Translation: CASSMSSGTAYEQYF.

The chain joins TRBV10-1 to TRBJ2-3; TRBD2 is a possible D gene (5 bases). Trimming removed 3 bases at V and 2 bases at J, with 12 bases between. The CDR3 is 15 residues long. Germline loops: CDR1 WNHNN, CDR2 SYGVQD (reference sequence). CDR3 loop: CASSDSRGPTDTQYF. DNA for the CDR3: TGCGCCAGCAGTGATTCTCGCGGGCCCACAGATACGCAGTATTTT.

Here the CDR3 reads CASSATDTTKQYF. CDR3 nucleotide sequence: TGTGCCAGCAGCGCAACGGACACAACGAAGCAGTACTTC. This chain links TRBV2 with TRBJ2-7, with D perhaps matching TRBD1 (5 bases). Germline CDR1 SNHLY, CDR2 FYNNEI. Deletions cut 6 bases from V and 8 bases from J, with 17 bases between. The CDR3 consists of 13 residues.

Of note for this clone: The same CDR3 arises from other DNA sequences in this sample as well. The chain joins TRBV27 to TRBJ2-7; maybe TRBD1 (5 bases). V lost 2 bases to trimming and J lost 0 bases, with 8 bases between them. CDR1 is MNHEY, CDR2 SMNVEV, per germline (reference sequence). The CDR3 covers 14 residues. The CDR3 bases are TGTGCCAGCAGTTTAGCTGGGGCCTCCTACGAGCAGTACTTC. Protein product: CASSLAGASYEQYF.

The CDR3 region has the DNA TGTGCCAGTAGTATAGTCGGGACAGGGGAAGAGACCCAGTACTTC. It codes for CASSIVGTGEETQYF. The chain joins TRBV19 to TRBJ2-5, with 10 nucleotides matching TRBD1. The germline V gene encodes CDR1 LNHDA and CDR2 SQIVND (reference sequence). V was clipped by 1 base and J by 3 bases; unmatched bases: 2. The CDR3 has 15 amino acids.

This chain's CDR3 is CASSPTGGREQYF. The CDR3 coding sequence is TGTGCCAGCAGCCCGACAGGGGGTCGCGAGCAGTACTTC. This rearrangement joins TRBV11-1 to TRBJ2-7; 9 positions match TRBD1. With V trimmed by 5 bases and J by 6 bases, 5 bases remained unmatched. The CDR3 has 13 amino acids. CDR1 and CDR2 from the germline V gene are SGHAT and FQDESV (reference sequence).

This chain connects TRBV15 to TRBJ2-3, with D unclear. Germline CDR1 LNHNV, CDR2 YYDKDF (reference sequence). Trimming shortened V by 4 bases and J by 0 bases, and 11 bases separated the two germline ends. This CDR3 has 15 residues. This chain's CDR3 is CATSNTLTSTDTQYF. As DNA, the CDR3 is TGTGCCACCAGCAACACCCTAACTAGCACAGATACGCAGTATTTT.

V and J are TRBV5-4 and TRBJ1-3, with a tentative D call TRBD1 (5 bases). V lost 4 bases, J lost 4 bases, and 15 bases lay in between. Germline CDR1 is SGHNT and CDR2 is YYREEE (reference sequence). The CDR3 consists of 15 residues. DNA for the CDR3: TGTGCCAGCAGCCAGGCGCTAGGGGCAGGAAACACCATATATTTT. Protein product: CASSQALGAGNTIYF.

The rearrangement uses TRBV5-1 and TRBJ1-3; 8 positions agree with TRBD1. V dropped 3 bases and J dropped 0; count of bases not matched to a gene: 11. The CDR3 is 18 residues long. In germline, CDR1 is SGHRS, CDR2 YFSETQ. Here the CDR3 reads CASSSSWTGLFSGNTIYF. The CDR3 DNA follows: TGCGCCAGCAGCTCCTCGTGGACAGGGCTTTTCTCTGGAAACACCATATATTTT.

The CDR3 is CASSPPGRNTIYF. The CDR3 region has the DNA TGTGCCAGCAGCCCTCCGGGACGAAACACCATATATTTT. The chain combines TRBV7-9 with TRBJ1-3; D is possibly TRBD1 (5 bases). Germline V lookup: CDR1 SEHNR, CDR2 FQNEAQ (reference sequence). The V gene lost 5 bases and the J gene lost 5 bases, with 10 bases spanning the gap. The CDR3 length is 13 residues.